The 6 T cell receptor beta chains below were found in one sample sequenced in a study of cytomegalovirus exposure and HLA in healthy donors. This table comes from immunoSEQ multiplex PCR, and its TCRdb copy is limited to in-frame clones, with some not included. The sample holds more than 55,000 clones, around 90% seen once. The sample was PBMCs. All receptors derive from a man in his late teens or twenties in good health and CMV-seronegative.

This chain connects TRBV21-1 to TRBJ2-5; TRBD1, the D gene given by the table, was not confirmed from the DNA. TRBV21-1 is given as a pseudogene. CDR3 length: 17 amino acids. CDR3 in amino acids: CASSKEVKLRTKETQYF. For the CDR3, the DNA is TGTGCCAGCAGCAAAGAAGTAAAGCTCAGGACAAAAGAGACCCAGTACTTC.

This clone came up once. The CDR3 here is CASSYRRGPYNEQFF. The CDR3 bases are TGTGCCAGCAGTTACCGTCGCGGCCCCTACAATGAGCAGTTCTTC. This chain uses TRBV6-5 with TRBJ2-1; no firm D call. CDR3 size: 15 residues. The germline V gene has CDR1 MNHEY and CDR2 SVGAGI. With 2 bases removed from V and 2 bases from J, the gap between germline ends came to 10 bases.

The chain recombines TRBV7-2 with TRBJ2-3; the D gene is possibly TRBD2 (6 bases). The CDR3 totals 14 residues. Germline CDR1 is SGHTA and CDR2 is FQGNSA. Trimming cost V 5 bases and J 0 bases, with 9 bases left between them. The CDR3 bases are TGTGCCAGCAGCCCAAGCGGGAGCACAGATACGCAGTATTTT. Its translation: CASSPSGSTDTQYF.

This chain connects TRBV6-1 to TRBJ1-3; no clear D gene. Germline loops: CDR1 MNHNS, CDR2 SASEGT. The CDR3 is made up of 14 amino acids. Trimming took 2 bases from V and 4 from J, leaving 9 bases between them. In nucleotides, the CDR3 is TGTGCCAGCAGTGAAACGCGGCCCGGAAACACCATATATTTT. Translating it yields CASSETRPGNTIYF.

CDR3: CASSAADSSNEKLFF. The CDR3 DNA reads TGTGCCAGCAGTGCGGCGGACAGTTCTAATGAAAAACTGTTTTTT. The chain joins TRBV6-5 to TRBJ1-4; D is perhaps TRBD1 (6 bases). CDR1 and CDR2 from the germline V gene are MNHEY and SVGAGI. Trimming cost V 5 bases and J 3 bases, with 13 bases left between them. The CDR3 has 15 residues.

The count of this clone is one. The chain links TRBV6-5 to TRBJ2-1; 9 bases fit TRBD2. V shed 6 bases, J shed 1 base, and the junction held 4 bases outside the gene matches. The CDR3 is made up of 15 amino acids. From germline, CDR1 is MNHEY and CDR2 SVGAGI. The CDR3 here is CASSIAGASYNEQFF. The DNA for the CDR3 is TGTGCCAGCAGCATAGCGGGAGCTTCCTACAATGAGCAGTTCTTC.